This paragraph reports one T cell receptor beta chain. Antigen specificity is unknown. The source of the sample is a study of cytomegalovirus exposure and HLA in healthy donors. Study-wide points: Among donors in an Asian-associated ancestry cluster, a later analysis reportedly found fewer N-insertions than the roughly 730-donor mean.

Germline trimming cut 6 bases from V and 7 bases from J; bases unmatched to any gene: 6. This CDR3 spans 13 amino acids. Germline CDR1 reads MNHNY; CDR2 reads SVGAGI (reference sequence). The PCR was carried out with 60 Vbeta primers and 13 Jbeta primers. Libraries were prepared by immunoSEQ multiplex PCR; TCRdb keeps only in-frame clonotypes and omits some of them. The top ten clones hold 3% to 3.5% of a sample with about 150,000 clones, roughly 80% of them seen once. Sequenced sample: PBMCs. The chain links TRBV6-6 to TRBJ2-7, with TRBD1 matching over 10 bases. The source is a male donor in good health and CMV-seronegative. The CDR3 protein is CASSSDRGREQYF. The CDR3 DNA reads TGTGCCAGCAGCTCGGACAGGGGGAGGGAGCAGTACTTC.